This T cell receptor (beta chain) was captured in a study of vaccination and CD4 T cells after COVID-19. Study details: Convalescent cases consisted of six males and four females, of whom two were Hispanic. It was a median around 92 days after diagnosis, with a range of 35 to 161, that post-COVID samples were drawn.

Treatment defined: approximately nine-day PBMC culture with coronavirus spike peptide pools or control peptides (ViraFEST assay). ViraFEST sequenced TCRs after peptide-pool expansion of antigen-specific T cells. Germline values: CDR1 MNHNS, CDR2 SASEGT. V was cut by 6 bases and J by 9 bases, with 9 bases left in between. This CDR3 region has 11 residues. Once obtained from cultured CD4+ T cells, the DNA was sequenced using the Oncomine TCR Beta short-read assay. MiXCR, applied by TCRdb to the PCR reads, yields one record per CDR3 protein. The profile shows 10,000 to 15,000 distinct CDR3 sequences, about two fifths of them singletons. This clonotype was seen a handful of times. The antigen remains undetermined.

This sequence originates from a human donor who had recovered from COVID-19. The sequencing here drew on CD4+ T cells from blood, cultured in vitro, taken before SARS-CoV-2 vaccination. The rearrangement links TRBV6-1 to TRBJ2-1; no definite D call. CDR3 amino acids: CASSGWAEQFF. The CDR3 DNA sequence: TGTGCCAGCAGCGGCTGGGCTGAGCAGTTCTTC.